This T cell receptor (beta chain) derives from a study of OX40 agonist ivuxolimab in advanced cancers. At the level of the study: Patients in the trial were receiving intravenous ivuxolimab every 2 weeks, at doses of 0.01 to 10 mg/kg. Allowance was made for prior anti-PD-1, anti-PD-L1 or anti-CTLA-4 therapy, and about 40% had some.

From germline, CDR1 is LNHNV and CDR2 YYDKDF (reference sequence). CDR3 length: 17 residues. The germline V and J ends were trimmed by 3 bases and 0 bases, with 17 bases remaining between them. Sequencing used immunoSEQ multiplex PCR; TCRdb keeps in-frame clones, though not all of them. The table lists about 22,000 clones, about 83% of them singletons. The chain couples TRBV15 to TRBJ2-5; D is possibly TRBD1 (5 bases). Here the sequenced sample was CD4+ or CD8+ T cells sorted from blood, taken in a trial of the OX40 agonist ivuxolimab. This TCR was recovered from an adult with an advanced solid tumor such as melanoma, head and neck, liver or kidney cancer. The CDR3 DNA reads TGTGCCACCAGCAGCCCTGGGGCAGGAACCCACCAAGAGACCCAGTACTTC. Translated, it gives CATSSPGAGTHQETQYF.